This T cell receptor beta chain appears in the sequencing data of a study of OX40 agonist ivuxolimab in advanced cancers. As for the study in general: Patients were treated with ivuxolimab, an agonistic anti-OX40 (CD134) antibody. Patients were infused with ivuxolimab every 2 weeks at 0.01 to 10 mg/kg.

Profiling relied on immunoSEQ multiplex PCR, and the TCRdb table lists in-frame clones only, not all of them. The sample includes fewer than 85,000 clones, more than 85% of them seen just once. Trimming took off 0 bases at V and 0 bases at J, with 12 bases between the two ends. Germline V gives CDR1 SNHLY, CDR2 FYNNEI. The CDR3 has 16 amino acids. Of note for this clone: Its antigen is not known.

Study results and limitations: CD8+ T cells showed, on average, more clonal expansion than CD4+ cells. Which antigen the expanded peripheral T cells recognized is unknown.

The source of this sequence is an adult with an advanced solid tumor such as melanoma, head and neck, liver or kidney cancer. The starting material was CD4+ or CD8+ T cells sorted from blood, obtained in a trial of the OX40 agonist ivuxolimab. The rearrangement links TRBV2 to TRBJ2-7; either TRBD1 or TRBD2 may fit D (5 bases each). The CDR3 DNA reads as TGTGCCAGCAGTGAAGCGTATGAGGGACGCTCCTACGAGCAGTACTTC. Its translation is CASSEAYEGRSYEQYF.